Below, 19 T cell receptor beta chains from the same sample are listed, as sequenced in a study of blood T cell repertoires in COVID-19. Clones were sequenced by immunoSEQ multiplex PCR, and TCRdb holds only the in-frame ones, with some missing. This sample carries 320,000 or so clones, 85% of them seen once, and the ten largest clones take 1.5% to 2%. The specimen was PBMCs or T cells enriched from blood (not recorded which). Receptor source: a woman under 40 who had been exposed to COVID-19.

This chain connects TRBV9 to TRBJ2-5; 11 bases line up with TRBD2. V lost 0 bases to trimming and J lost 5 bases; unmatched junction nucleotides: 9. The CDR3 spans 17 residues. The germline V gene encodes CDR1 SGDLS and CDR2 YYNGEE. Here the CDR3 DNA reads TGTGCCAGCAGCGTAGGGCTAGCGGGGGGAATCGGGGAGACCCAGTACTTC. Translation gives CASSVGLAGGIGETQYF.

CDR3 in DNA: TGTGCCAGCAGCGTAGTTCCGACAGGGGCCCCTTCGGAGCAGTACTTC. This codes for CASSVVPTGAPSEQYF. J is TRBJ2-7 and V is TRBV9; 8 bases agree with TRBD1. V trimming: 0 bases; J trimming: 7 bases; junction bases outside the gene matches: 12. This CDR3 is 16 amino acids long. Germline CDR1 SGDLS, CDR2 YYNGEE.

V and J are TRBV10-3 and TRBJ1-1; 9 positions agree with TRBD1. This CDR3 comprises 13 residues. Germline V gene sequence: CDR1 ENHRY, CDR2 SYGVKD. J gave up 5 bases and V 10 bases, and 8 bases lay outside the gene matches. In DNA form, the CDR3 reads TGTGCCAGCGACAGGGGGGAAGAGACTGAAGCTTTCTTT. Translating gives CASDRGEETEAFF.

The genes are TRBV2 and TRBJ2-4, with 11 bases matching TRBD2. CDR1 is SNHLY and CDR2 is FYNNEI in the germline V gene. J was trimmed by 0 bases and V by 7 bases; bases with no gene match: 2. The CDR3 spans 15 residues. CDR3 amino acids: CASNGLAGAKNIQYF. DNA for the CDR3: TGTGCCAGCAATGGACTAGCGGGAGCCAAAAACATTCAGTACTTC.

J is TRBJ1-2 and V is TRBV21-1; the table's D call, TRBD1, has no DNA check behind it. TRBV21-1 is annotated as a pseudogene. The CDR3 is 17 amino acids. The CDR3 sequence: CASSKARRDRLDLGYTF. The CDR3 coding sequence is TGTGCCAGCAGCAAAGCCCGAAGGGACAGGTTGGATTTGGGCTACACCTTC.

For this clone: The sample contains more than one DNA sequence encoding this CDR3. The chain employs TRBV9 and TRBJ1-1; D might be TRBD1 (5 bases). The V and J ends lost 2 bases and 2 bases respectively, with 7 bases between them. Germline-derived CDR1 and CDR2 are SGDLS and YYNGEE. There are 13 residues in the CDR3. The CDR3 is CASSVGANTEAFF. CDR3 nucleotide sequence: TGTGCCAGCAGCGTTGGGGCCAACACTGAAGCTTTCTTT.

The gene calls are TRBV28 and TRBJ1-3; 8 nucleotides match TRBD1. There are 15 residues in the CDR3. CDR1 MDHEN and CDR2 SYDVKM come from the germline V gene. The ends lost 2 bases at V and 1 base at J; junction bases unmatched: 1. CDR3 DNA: TGTGCCAGCAGTTTAAACAGGGGGTCTGGAAACACCATATATTTT. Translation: CASSLNRGSGNTIYF.

Written as DNA, the CDR3 is TGTGCCAGCAGCGACATAGCGGGAGGGTCCTACAATGAGCAGTTCTTC. Protein product: CASSDIAGGSYNEQFF. The rearrangement links TRBV9 to TRBJ2-1; TRBD2 agrees at 11 bases. V dropped 3 bases and J dropped 1; count of bases not matched to a gene: 3. CDR1 and CDR2 from the germline V gene are SGDLS and YYNGEE. The CDR3 has 16 residues. Together with reference TRBV9 and TRBJ2-1, the CDR3 gives the full variable domain: DSGVTQTPKHLITATGQRVTLRCSPRSGDLSVYWYQQSLDQGLQFLIQYYNGEERAKGNILERFSAQQFPDLHSELNLSSLELGDSALYFCASSDIAGGSYNEQFFGPGTRLTVL.

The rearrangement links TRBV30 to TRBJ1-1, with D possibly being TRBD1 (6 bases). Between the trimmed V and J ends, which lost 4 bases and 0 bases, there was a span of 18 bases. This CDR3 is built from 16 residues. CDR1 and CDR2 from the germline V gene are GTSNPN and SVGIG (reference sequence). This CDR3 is CAWIPQLRGLNTEAFF. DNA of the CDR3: TGTGCCTGGATCCCACAACTCAGGGGATTGAACACTGAAGCTTTCTTT.

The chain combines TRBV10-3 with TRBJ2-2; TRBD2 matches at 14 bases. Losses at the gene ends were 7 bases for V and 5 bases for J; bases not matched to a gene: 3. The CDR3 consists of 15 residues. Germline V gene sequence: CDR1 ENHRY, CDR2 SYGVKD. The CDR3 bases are TGTGCCATCAATGGACTAGCGGGAGGAACCGGGGAGCTGTTTTTT. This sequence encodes CAINGLAGGTGELFF.

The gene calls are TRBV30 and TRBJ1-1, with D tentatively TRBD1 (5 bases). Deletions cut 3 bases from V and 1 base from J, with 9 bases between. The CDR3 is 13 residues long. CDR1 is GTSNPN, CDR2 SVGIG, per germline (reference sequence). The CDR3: CAWRLTGNTEAFF. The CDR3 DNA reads TGTGCCTGGAGACTTACAGGGAACACTGAAGCTTTCTTT.

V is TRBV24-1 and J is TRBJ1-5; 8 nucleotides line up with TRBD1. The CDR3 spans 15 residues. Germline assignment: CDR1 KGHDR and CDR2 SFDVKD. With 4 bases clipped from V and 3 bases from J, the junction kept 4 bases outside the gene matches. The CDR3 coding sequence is TGTGCCACCAGTGAACCGACAGGGGACAATCAGCCCCAGCATTTT. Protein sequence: CATSEPTGDNQPQHF.

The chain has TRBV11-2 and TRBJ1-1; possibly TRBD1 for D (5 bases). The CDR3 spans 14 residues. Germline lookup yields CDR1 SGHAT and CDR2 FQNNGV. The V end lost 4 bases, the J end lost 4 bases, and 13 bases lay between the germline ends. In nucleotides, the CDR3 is TGTGCCAGCAGCTGGGGCCAGGCGGTCACTGAAGCTTTCTTT. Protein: CASSWGQAVTEAFF.

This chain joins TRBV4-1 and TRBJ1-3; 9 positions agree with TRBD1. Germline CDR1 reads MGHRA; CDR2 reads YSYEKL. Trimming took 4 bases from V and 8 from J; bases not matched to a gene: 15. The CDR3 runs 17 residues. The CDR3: CASSRGVDRGSFDTIYF. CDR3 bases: TGCGCCAGCAGCCGGGGGGTTGACAGGGGGAGTTTTGACACCATATATTTT.

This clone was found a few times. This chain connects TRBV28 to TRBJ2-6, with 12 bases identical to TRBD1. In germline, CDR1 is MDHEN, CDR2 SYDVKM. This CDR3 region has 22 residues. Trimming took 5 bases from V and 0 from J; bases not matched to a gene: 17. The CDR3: CASSTLRDRGRGRHSGANVLTF. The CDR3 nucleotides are TGTGCCAGCAGTACCCTCCGGGACAGGGGGCGTGGGAGGCACTCTGGGGCCAACGTCCTGACTTTC.

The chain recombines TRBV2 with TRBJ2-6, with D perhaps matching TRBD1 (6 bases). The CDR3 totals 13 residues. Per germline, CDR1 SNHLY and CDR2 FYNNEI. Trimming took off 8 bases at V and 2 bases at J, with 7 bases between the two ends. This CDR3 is CASRTAGANVLTF. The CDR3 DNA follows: TGTGCCAGCCGGACAGCTGGGGCCAACGTCCTGACTTTC.

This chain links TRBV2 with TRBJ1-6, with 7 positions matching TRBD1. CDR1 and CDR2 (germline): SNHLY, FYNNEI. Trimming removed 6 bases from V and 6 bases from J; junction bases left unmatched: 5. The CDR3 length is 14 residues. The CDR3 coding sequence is TGTGCCAGCAGCGAGACAGGGACTAATTCACCCCTCCACTTT. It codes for CASSETGTNSPLHF.

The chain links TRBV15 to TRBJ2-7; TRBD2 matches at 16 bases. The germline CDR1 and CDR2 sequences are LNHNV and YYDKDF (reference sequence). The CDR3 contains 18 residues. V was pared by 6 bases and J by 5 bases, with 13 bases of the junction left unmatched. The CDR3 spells CATRRIGTSGRVINEQYF. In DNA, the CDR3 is TGTGCCACCAGGAGAATTGGGACTAGCGGGAGGGTAATTAACGAGCAGTACTTC.

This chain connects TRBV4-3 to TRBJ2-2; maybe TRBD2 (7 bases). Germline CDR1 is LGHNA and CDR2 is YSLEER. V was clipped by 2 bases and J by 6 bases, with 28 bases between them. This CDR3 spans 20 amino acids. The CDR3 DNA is TGCGCCAGCAGCCAACCACCCGGCGGGGGCAGGGTGGAAGATTCCGGGGAGCTGTTTTTT. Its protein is CASSQPPGGGRVEDSGELFF.